The 27 T cell receptor beta chains below all came from one sample that was sequenced in a study of blood T cell repertoires in COVID-19. Assay: immunoSEQ multiplex PCR; the TCRdb copy retains only in-frame clones and omits some. Among tens of thousands of clones listed, around 87% were seen once. The sample consisted of peripheral blood. These receptors were collected from a man in his sixties with active COVID-19.

V gene TRBV19 combines with J gene TRBJ1-4; the D gene is possibly TRBD1 (6 bases). The V gene lost 3 bases and the J gene lost 4 bases, with 9 bases spanning the gap. CDR1 is LNHDA and CDR2 is SQIVND in the germline V gene (reference sequence). The CDR3 has 14 amino acids. Written as DNA, the CDR3 is TGTGCCAGTAGTATTCGGACAGATAATGAAAAACTGTTTTTT. Encoded protein: CASSIRTDNEKLFF.

The rearrangement uses TRBV12-3 or TRBV12-4 and TRBJ1-2; possibly TRBD1 for D (5 bases). V was clipped by 1 base and J by 8 bases, with 11 bases between them. The CDR3 is 13 residues long. The CDR3 spells CASSLDQGHGYTF. The DNA of the CDR3 is TGTGCCAGCAGTTTAGATCAGGGTCACGGCTACACCTTC.

This chain uses TRBV5-1 with TRBJ2-1; D perhaps matches TRBD2 (6 bases). Trimming pared 4 bases from V and 8 bases from J, leaving 22 bases between. The CDR3 length is 16 residues. The germline V gene encodes CDR1 SGHRS and CDR2 YFSETQ. The CDR3 sequence: CASSSSGYPPSHEQFF. As DNA, the CDR3 is TGCGCCAGCAGCAGCAGCGGGTACCCGCCGAGCCATGAGCAGTTCTTC.

This sequence joins TRBV19 and TRBJ2-1, with 8 nucleotides matching TRBD1. CDR3 length: 15 amino acids. V lost 4 bases, J lost 7 bases, and 9 bases stayed unmatched. The germline V gene has CDR1 LNHDA and CDR2 SQIVND (reference sequence). The CDR3 here is CASSTGQGPRNEQFF. The CDR3 DNA reads TGTGCCAGTAGTACCGGACAGGGCCCGCGGAATGAGCAGTTCTTC.

This chain uses TRBV29-1 with TRBJ2-3; 7 nucleotides line up with TRBD2. This CDR3 spans 13 amino acids. Germline V CDR1 and CDR2: SQVTM, ANQGSEA. V lost 4 bases, J lost 4 bases, and 5 bases stayed unmatched. The CDR3 region has the DNA TGCAGCGTTGTACGACTAGCTCCAGATACGCAGTATTTT. Translation: CSVVRLAPDTQYF.

J is TRBJ2-7 and V is TRBV2; D perhaps matches TRBD1 (5 bases). Between the trimmed V and J ends, which lost 8 bases and 3 bases, there was a span of 8 bases. CDR3 length: 11 residues. Germline assignment: CDR1 SNHLY and CDR2 FYNNEI. CDR3 coding DNA: TGTGCCAGCCAGGGAATCTACGAGCAGTACTTC. The encoded protein is CASQGIYEQYF.

The chain carries TRBV5-1 and TRBJ2-3; 10 bases map to TRBD2. Per germline, CDR1 SGHRS and CDR2 YFSETQ. The CDR3 totals 15 residues. V was pared by 2 bases and J by 4 bases, with 4 bases of the junction left unmatched. DNA for the CDR3: TGCGCCAGCAGCTTCTCTAGCGGGGGCCCAGATACGCAGTATTTT. Its protein product is CASSFSSGGPDTQYF.

CDR3: CASSPRQREFGELFF. Here the CDR3 DNA reads TGTGCCAGCTCACCGAGACAGCGGGAGTTCGGGGAGCTGTTTTTT. V gene TRBV18 combines with J gene TRBJ2-2; 8 bases fit TRBD2. This CDR3 contains 15 residues. V was pared by 3 bases and J by 7 bases, with 7 bases of the junction left unmatched. Germline-derived CDR1 and CDR2 are KGHSH and LQKENI.

The chain recombines TRBV6-6 with TRBJ2-2, with 7 bases matching TRBD1. Germline V gene data show CDR1 as MNHNY and CDR2 as SVGAGI (reference sequence). This CDR3 region has 16 residues. Losses at the gene ends were 0 bases for V and 7 bases for J; bases not matched to a gene: 8. This CDR3 is CASSYSRQGVGGELFF. Here the CDR3 DNA reads TGTGCCAGCAGTTACTCCCGACAGGGCGTGGGCGGGGAGCTGTTTTTT.

The V gene is TRBV10-3, the J gene TRBJ1-2; 8 bases align to TRBD1. The V segment lost 3 bases and the J segment 7 bases; nucleotides outside the gene matches: 13. The CDR3 covers 16 residues. CDR1 is ENHRY and CDR2 is SYGVKD in the germline V gene. This chain's CDR3 is CAISDLRTGPSFGYTF. The CDR3 nucleotides are TGTGCCATCAGTGACCTAAGGACAGGGCCTTCTTTTGGCTACACCTTC.

The rearrangement links TRBV11-2 to TRBJ1-5, with D uncertain. Germline values: CDR1 SGHAT, CDR2 FQNNGV. The CDR3 spans 13 residues. V gave up 5 bases and J gave up 5 bases, with 10 bases separating them. The CDR3 nucleotides read TGTGCCAGCAGCAGTCGCGAGGATCAGCCCCAGCATTTT. Encoded protein: CASSSREDQPQHF.

The gene calls are TRBV11-3 and TRBJ2-3; D is uncertain. The germline CDR1 and CDR2 sequences are SGHNT and YENEEA. With 1 base removed from V and 2 bases from J, the gap between germline ends came to 4 bases. The CDR3 is 13 amino acids. CDR3 protein: CASSLASTDTQYF. The CDR3 coding sequence is TGTGCCAGCAGCTTAGCCTCCACAGATACGCAGTATTTT.

J is TRBJ1-2 and V is TRBV3-1 (or the pseudogene TRBV3-2); D unclear. Trimming shortened V by 4 bases and J by 7 bases, and 13 bases separated the two germline ends. CDR3 length: 13 amino acids. Germline V gene sequence: CDR1 LGHDT, CDR2 YNNKEL (reference sequence). The CDR3 is CASSRGGLLGYTF. The CDR3 DNA reads TGTGCCAGCAGCCGCGGTGGCCTACTTGGCTACACCTTC.

This chain joins TRBV7-8 and TRBJ2-7; 11 nucleotides agree with TRBD2. With V trimmed by 6 bases and J by 6 bases, 16 bases remained unmatched. There are 17 residues in the CDR3. Germline CDR1 and CDR2: SGHVS and FQNEAQ. CDR3 sequence: CASSPQRLGLAVGEQYF. The CDR3 DNA is TGTGCCAGCAGTCCCCAGCGACTGGGACTAGCGGTTGGCGAGCAGTACTTC.

The V and J genes are TRBV21-1 and TRBJ1-3; the listed D gene, TRBD1, was not tested against the DNA. TRBV21-1 is reported as a pseudogene. The CDR3 loop spans 14 amino acids. The CDR3 here is CASSRPDSGNTIYF. DNA for the CDR3: TGTGCCAGCAGCAGGCCAGACAGTGGAAACACCATATATTTT.

The chain joins TRBV13 to TRBJ1-5, with 8 bases lining up with TRBD1. V was pared by 2 bases and J by 2 bases, with 11 bases of the junction left unmatched. CDR1 PRHDT and CDR2 FYEKMQ come from the germline V gene (reference sequence). The CDR3 loop spans 18 amino acids. The CDR3 nucleotides are TGTGCCAGCAGCTTATATGGAGACAGGGGTGATGGCAATCAGCCCCAGCATTTT. Translated, it gives CASSLYGDRGDGNQPQHF.

The rearrangement uses TRBV7-3 and TRBJ2-5; D gene uncertain. Germline V CDR1 and CDR2: SGHTA, FQGTGA. Trimming pared 2 bases from V and 4 bases from J, leaving 11 bases between. This CDR3 has 14 residues. The CDR3 bases are TGTGCCAGCAGCTTAGGTGGAAGAGGAGAGACCCAGTACTTC. Its translation: CASSLGGRGETQYF.

This clone was detected a few times. This rearrangement joins TRBV10-2 to TRBJ1-1; a weak D match, TRBD1 (5 bases). Looked up from germline, CDR1 is WSHSY and CDR2 is SAAADI. CDR3 size: 13 residues. With 10 bases removed from V and 4 bases from J, the gap between germline ends came to 16 bases. The CDR3 coding sequence is TGCGCCACCGCGGGGGGGTCCGGCACTGAAGCTTTCTTT. It is translated as CATAGGSGTEAFF.

As concerns this clone: This sample also contains other DNA sequences that code for the same CDR3. The chain recombines TRBV5-8 with TRBJ2-2; possibly TRBD2 for D (7 bases). V was trimmed by 0 bases and J by 1 base, leaving 10 bases between them. This CDR3 has 16 residues. The germline gives CDR1 SGHTS, CDR2 YDEGEE. CDR3 sequence (DNA): TGTGCCAGCAGCTTGGGGCGGGGGCTGAACACCGGGGAGCTGTTTTTT. It codes for CASSLGRGLNTGELFF.

On this clone: The same CDR3 arises from other DNA sequences in this sample as well. The rearrangement uses TRBV10-2 and TRBJ1-1, with D hard to call. Germline values: CDR1 WSHSY, CDR2 SAAADI. Trimming removed 4 bases from V and 2 bases from J, with 11 bases in between. CDR3 length equals 14 residues. CDR3 sequence reads: CASSVGVPNTEAFF. In DNA, the CDR3 is TGCGCCAGCAGTGTCGGGGTCCCTAACACTGAAGCTTTCTTT.

The chain links TRBV5-4 to TRBJ2-7; 8 nucleotides agree with TRBD2. CDR3 length equals 16 residues. Germline V gene sequence: CDR1 SGHNT, CDR2 YYREEE (reference sequence). With 7 bases clipped from V and 0 bases from J, the junction kept 12 bases outside the gene matches. The CDR3 DNA sequence: TGTGCCAGCGAACCGGGAGGGCAGGGGTTCTCCTACGAGCAGTACTTC. It specifies CASEPGGQGFSYEQYF.

V usage is TRBV5-5 and J usage is TRBJ1-4; no clear D gene. Trimming removed 0 bases at V and 9 bases at J, with 15 bases between. The CDR3 has 15 residues. Germline assignment: CDR1 SGHKS and CDR2 YYEKEE (reference sequence). The CDR3 spells CASSLAATEEQKLFF. CDR3 bases: TGTGCCAGCAGCTTGGCGGCGACTGAAGAACAAAAACTGTTTTTT.

The rearrangement joins TRBV6-1 to TRBJ1-1, with D uncertain. This CDR3 has 16 amino acids. V was pared by 4 bases and J by 0 bases, with 15 bases between. CDR1 and CDR2 (germline): MNHNS, SASEGT. CDR3 sequence: CASSATRTRVNTEAFF. CDR3 DNA sequence: TGTGCCAGCAGTGCCACGAGGACGCGGGTGAACACTGAAGCTTTCTTT.

Notes on this clone: At one end the junction does not follow the germline gene, possibly because of a read error. The rearrangement uses TRBV7-2 and TRBJ2-7, with TRBD2 as a possible D gene (5 bases). There are 11 residues in the CDR3. Germline CDR1 SGHTA, CDR2 FQGNSA. The CDR3 reads CASSFLAGPIF. CDR3 coding DNA: TGTGCCAGCAGCTTTCTAGCCGGCCCGATTTTC.

This clone was counted a few times. The chain joins TRBV3-1 (or the pseudogene TRBV3-2) to TRBJ2-1; perhaps TRBD2 as D (5 bases). CDR1 and CDR2 from the germline V gene are LGHDT and YNNKEL (reference sequence). The V and J ends lost 1 base and 7 bases respectively, with 11 bases between them. The CDR3 sequence is 14 residues long. Here the CDR3 DNA reads TGTGCCAGCAGCCAAGGGACTGGCTCTAATGAGCAGTTCTTC. Protein: CASSQGTGSNEQFF.

The rearrangement uses TRBV18 and TRBJ2-7; the match to TRBD1 covers 9 bases. V gave up 6 bases and J gave up 4 bases; unmatched junction bases: 4. The CDR3 has 13 residues. Germline V lookup: CDR1 KGHSH, CDR2 LQKENI. CDR3 residues: CASSGTGTYEQYF. The CDR3 DNA reads TGTGCCAGCTCTGGGACAGGGACTTACGAGCAGTACTTC.

The CDR3 sequence is CASSDTFWRGGRVNEQFF. DNA for the CDR3: TGTGCCAGCAGTGACACTTTCTGGCGGGGGGGCAGAGTCAATGAGCAGTTCTTC. The V and J genes are TRBV6-4 and TRBJ2-1, with 9 bases lining up with TRBD2. Germline V lookup: CDR1 MRHNA, CDR2 SNTAGT. CDR3 length: 18 residues. V was clipped by 2 bases and J by 6 bases; unmatched bases: 14.